Listed below are T cell receptor beta chains from one sample, sequenced in a study of T cell responses to AZD1222 COVID-19 vaccine. TCRdb keeps only in-frame clones here, not all; method: immunoSEQ multiplex PCR. The sample lists nearly 110,000 clones; about 85% were seen once. Sequenced here: peripheral blood, sampled on day 0 of AZD1222 vaccination. All receptors derive from an adult in good health. CDR3s include the opening cysteine and the closing phenylalanine or tryptophan.

V	J	CDR3
TRBV6-6	TRBJ1-1	CASSTDRNTEAFF
TRBV7-9	TRBJ2-7	CASSLPTYEQYF
TRBV24-1	TRBJ1-4	CAPFYPWEKLFF
TRBV7-2	TRBJ2-3	CASSLDPGRSTDTQYF
TRBV7-8	TRBJ2-1	CASSLALYRGLDEQFF
TRBV24-1	TRBJ1-5	CATSEDRGNQPQHF
TRBV23-1	TRBJ2-2	CASTNKGSNTGELFF
TRBV30	TRBJ1-2	CAWSHLTGIYGYTF
TRBV7-3	TRBJ1-2	CASSLDRSYGYTF
TRBV19	TRBJ1-2	CASTLDRGGYGYTF
TRBV3-1/TRBV3-2	TRBJ2-3	CASSQNQRGRTDTQYF
TRBV7-9	TRBJ1-4	CASSHRTTNEKLFF
TRBV5-4	TRBJ2-5	CASSSPGRGETQYF
TRBV4-3	TRBJ1-1	CASSQAVLNTEAFF
TRBV18	TRBJ2-5	CASSPSNKTQYF
TRBV6-2/TRBV6-3	TRBJ2-7	CASSNGRNPVHEQYF
TRBV13	TRBJ1-4	CASSLQTTNEKLFF
TRBV4-3	TRBJ1-2	CASSQDLGSLAGYTF
TRBV4-1	TRBJ1-5	CASSQGDRGPYSNQPQHF
TRBV6-4	TRBJ1-5	CASSEASNQPQHF
TRBV5-6	TRBJ1-1	CASSLSRGKHTEAFF
TRBV6-5	TRBJ2-5	CASSSMTAQETQYF
TRBV7-8	TRBJ1-1	CASSSGQGGLGAFF
TRBV30	TRBJ1-2	CAWSVIGDRAQNGYTF
TRBV3-1/TRBV3-2	TRBJ1-1	CASSQVQGSTEAFF
TRBV6-5	TRBJ2-7	CASSYSGTGRHEQYF
TRBV10-3	TRBJ2-3	CAISEKSGAPTDTQYF
TRBV4-3	TRBJ2-6	CASSQKLGTVSSGANVLTF
TRBV27	TRBJ1-2	CASSLGSEGGYTF
TRBV2	TRBJ1-1	CASSNRQEEAFF
TRBV12-3/TRBV12-4	TRBJ1-1	CASSSGPPEAFF
TRBV6-4	TRBJ2-2	CASSDSSTGELFF
TRBV9	TRBJ2-7	CASSVGLDSYEQYF
TRBV6-5	TRBJ1-2	CASSVDREGGYTF
TRBV9	TRBJ2-3	CASSVVTSFTDTQYF
TRBV5-6	TRBJ2-7	CASSSLGREGREQYF
TRBV11-2	TRBJ1-1	CASSLTGANTEAFF
TRBV4-3	TRBJ1-2	CASSHTGIANYGYTF
TRBV6-5	TRBJ2-1	CASSRSSGGNEQFF
TRBV28	TRBJ1-5	CASSSRQIPQHF
TRBV12-3/TRBV12-4	TRBJ1-5	CASSPSDQPQHF